This T cell receptor (beta chain) was documented in a study of blood T cell repertoires in COVID-19 (dated by TCRdb to 2020 to 2021). For context, the study as a whole: The collaborator samples originated in the United States, Italy and Spain and spanned the acute and convalescent phases of COVID-19. The material from the prospective study consisted of cDNA or gDNA derived from T cells, B-cell-depleted T cells, or PBMCs. Subjects who had been exposed to COVID-19, were actively infected with it, or had recovered from it provided the deeply sampled blood TCRbeta repertoires that made up the dataset. The repertoires were released in a freely available public database meant as a resource for research on the immune response to SARS-CoV-2. Samples were obtained from the ongoing ImmuneRACE study (first 160 participants) and from roughly 1,300 subjects provided by 6 global collaborators. Nearly every sample came with metadata listing a de-identified subject ID, COVID-19 status, age in years and sex. Where available, HLA class I and class II types were obtained from metadata supplied by the sample provider rather than from assay-based typing. The study at large found these results: Clinical and demographic metadata were provided uncurated, with the amount varying by source and participant.

TCRbeta CDR3 regions were amplified from genomic DNA using the immunoSEQ Assay, a bias-controlled multiplex PCR. Under the source paper's analysis protocol: Nucleated cell counts per sample were estimated from amplification of reference gene primers within the assay. To quantify the absolute abundance of each unique TCRbeta CDR3 rearrangement, sequence reads were collapsed and filtered. For each sample, productive Simpson clonality was calculated as the square root of Simpson's diversity index over productive rearrangements. TCRdb took this table from immuneACCESS and kept in-frame rearrangements with V and J called. Such tables lack part of the clones; where checked against another copy, unresolved V genes explain under half of the gap, and the rest is unexplained. V and J calls and clone size are copied from that table; D and trimming were computed from the DNA. Across this sample there are 150,000 to 200,000 clones, with 70% to 90% seen only once. Approximately 8.2% of the sample is in the top ten clones.

One collaborating source in Seattle enrolled patients during active infection and followed them longitudinally through the course of disease. The collaborating institutions used their own protocols to collect whole blood in K2EDTA tubes. For TCRbeta analysis, collaborators shipped samples as frozen whole blood, isolated PBMCs, or DNA extracted from either of those sample types. As for this clone: This receptor's antigen is unknown. Base qualities are not recorded, but no much larger clone differs from it by a single base.

The germline V gene encodes CDR1 MDHEN and CDR2 SYDVKM. V is pared back by 6 bases and J by 7 bases, with 18 bases lying between the germline termini. From cysteine to phenylalanine, the CDR3 is 14 amino acids long. Solely the CDR3 DNA is kept, with 42 bases framed from the first base. Sequencing used peripheral blood. Recombination connected TRBV28 to TRBJ1-1; the D gene is unclear. The sequence came from an elderly woman with COVID-19, enrolled during active disease. The nucleotide sequence reads TGTGCCAGCAGGATCGTTCTCGGACTGAATGAAGCTTTCTTT. It translates as CASRIVLGLNEAFF.